This TCR beta chain was found in a study of cytomegalovirus exposure and HLA in healthy donors. J was trimmed by 4 bases and V by 6 bases; bases with no gene match: 11. Germline V gives CDR1 MNHNY, CDR2 SVGAGI (reference sequence). The CDR3 has 15 amino acids. Vbeta (60) and Jbeta (13) primers were used in the PCR. Assay used: immunoSEQ multiplex PCR; TCRdb lists only in-frame clones, some missing. Of about 130,000 clones in the sample, around 72% were seen once. This TCR derives from a man aged 50-60 years in good health and CMV-seropositive. Sequenced sample: PBMCs. This sequence joins TRBV6-6 and TRBJ1-2; 7 nucleotides line up with TRBD1. The CDR3 DNA follows: TGTGCCAGCAGCTCCAACCGGGACAGAGCCTATGGCTACACCTTC. Encoded protein: CASSSNRDRAYGYTF.